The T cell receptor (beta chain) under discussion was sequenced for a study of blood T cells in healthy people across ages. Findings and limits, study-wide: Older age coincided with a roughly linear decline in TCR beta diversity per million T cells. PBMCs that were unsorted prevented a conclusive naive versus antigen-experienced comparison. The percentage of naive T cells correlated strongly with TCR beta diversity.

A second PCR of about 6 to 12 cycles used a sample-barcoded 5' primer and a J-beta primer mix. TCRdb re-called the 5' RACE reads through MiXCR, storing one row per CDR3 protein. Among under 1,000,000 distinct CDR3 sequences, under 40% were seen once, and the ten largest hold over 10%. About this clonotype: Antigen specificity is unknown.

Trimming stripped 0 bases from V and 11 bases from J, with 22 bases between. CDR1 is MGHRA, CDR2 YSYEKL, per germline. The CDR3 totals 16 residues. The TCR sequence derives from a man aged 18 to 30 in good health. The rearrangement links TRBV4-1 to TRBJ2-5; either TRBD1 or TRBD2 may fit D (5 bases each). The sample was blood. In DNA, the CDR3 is TGCGCCAGCAGCCAAGAAAGGGACGGGAACTACAATGAGCAGTACTTC. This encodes CASSQERDGNYNEQYF.